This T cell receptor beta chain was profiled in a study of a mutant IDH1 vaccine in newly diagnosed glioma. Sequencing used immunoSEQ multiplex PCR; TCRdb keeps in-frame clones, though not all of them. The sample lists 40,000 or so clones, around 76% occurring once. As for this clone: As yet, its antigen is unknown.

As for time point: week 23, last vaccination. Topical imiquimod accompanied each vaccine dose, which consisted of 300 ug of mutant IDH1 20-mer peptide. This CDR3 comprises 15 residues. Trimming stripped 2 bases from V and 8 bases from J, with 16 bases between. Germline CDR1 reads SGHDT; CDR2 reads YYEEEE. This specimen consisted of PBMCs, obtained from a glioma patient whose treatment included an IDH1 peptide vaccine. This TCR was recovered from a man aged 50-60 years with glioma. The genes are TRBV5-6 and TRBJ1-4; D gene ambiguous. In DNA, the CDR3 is TGTGCCAGCAGCTTCAGGCCCCGATCGGGGGAAAAACTGTTTTTT. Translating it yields CASSFRPRSGEKLFF.